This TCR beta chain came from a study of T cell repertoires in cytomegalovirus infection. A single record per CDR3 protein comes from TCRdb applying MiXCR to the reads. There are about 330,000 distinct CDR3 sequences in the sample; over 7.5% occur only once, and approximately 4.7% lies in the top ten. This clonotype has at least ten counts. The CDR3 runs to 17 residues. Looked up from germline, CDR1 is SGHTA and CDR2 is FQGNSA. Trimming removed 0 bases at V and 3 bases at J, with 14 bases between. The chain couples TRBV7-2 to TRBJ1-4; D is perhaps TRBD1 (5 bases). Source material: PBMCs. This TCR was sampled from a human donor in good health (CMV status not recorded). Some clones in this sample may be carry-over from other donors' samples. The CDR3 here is CASSLAGPGEANEKLFF. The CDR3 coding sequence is TGTGCCAGCAGCTTAGCGGGGCCCGGGGAGGCTAATGAAAAACTGTTTTTT.